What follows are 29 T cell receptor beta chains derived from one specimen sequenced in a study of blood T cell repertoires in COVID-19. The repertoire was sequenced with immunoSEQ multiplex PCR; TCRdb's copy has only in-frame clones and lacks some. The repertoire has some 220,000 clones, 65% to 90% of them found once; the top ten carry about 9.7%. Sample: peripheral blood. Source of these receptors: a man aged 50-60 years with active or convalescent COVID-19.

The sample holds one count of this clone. The CDR3 sequence is CASSLNGGNYGYTF. The DNA for the CDR3 is TGTGCCAGTAGTCTTAATGGCGGTAACTATGGCTACACCTTC. The chain has TRBV19 and TRBJ1-2; unclear D gene. The V gene lost 5 bases and the J gene lost 1 base, with 11 bases spanning the gap. The germline gives CDR1 LNHDA, CDR2 SQIVND (reference sequence). This CDR3 comprises 14 residues.

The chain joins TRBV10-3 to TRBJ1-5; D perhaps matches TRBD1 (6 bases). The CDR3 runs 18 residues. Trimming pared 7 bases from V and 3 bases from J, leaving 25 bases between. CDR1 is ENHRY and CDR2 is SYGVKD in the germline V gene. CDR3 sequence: CAIKVGVAGRGHNQPQHF. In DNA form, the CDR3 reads TGTGCCATCAAGGTCGGAGTGGCAGGCAGGGGTCACAATCAGCCCCAGCATTTT.

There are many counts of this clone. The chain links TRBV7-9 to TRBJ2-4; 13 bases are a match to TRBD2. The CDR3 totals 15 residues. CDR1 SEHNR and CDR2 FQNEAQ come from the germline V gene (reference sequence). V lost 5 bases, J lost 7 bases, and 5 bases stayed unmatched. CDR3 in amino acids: CASSRTSGSRNIQYF. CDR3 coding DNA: TGTGCCAGCAGCCGGACTAGCGGGAGTCGGAACATTCAGTACTTC.

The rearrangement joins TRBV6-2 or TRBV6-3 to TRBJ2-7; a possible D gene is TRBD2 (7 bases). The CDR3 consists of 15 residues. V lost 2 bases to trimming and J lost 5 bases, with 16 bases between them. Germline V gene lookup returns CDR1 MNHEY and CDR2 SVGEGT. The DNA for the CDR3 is TGTGCCAGCAGTTACGGGGGGGCCCACGAGGACGAGCAGTACGTC. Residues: CASSYGGAHEDEQYV.

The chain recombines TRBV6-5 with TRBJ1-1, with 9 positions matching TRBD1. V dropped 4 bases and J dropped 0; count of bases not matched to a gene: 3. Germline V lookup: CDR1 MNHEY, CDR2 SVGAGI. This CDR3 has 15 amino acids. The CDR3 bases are TGTGCCAGCAGTTTCGACAGGGGGATGAACACTGAAGCTTTCTTT. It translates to CASSFDRGMNTEAFF.

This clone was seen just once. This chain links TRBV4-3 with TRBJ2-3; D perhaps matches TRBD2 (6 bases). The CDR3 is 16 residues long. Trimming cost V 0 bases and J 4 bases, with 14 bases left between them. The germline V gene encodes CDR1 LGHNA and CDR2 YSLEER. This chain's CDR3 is CASSQDVGSGADTQYF. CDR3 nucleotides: TGCGCCAGCAGCCAAGATGTTGGCTCGGGGGCAGATACGCAGTATTTT.

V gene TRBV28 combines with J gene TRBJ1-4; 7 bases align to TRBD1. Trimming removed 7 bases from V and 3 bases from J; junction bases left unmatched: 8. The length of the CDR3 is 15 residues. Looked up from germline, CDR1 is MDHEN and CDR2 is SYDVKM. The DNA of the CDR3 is TGTGCCAGCACGCCAGGGGGAACATCTAATGAAAAACTGTTTTTT. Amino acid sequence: CASTPGGTSNEKLFF.

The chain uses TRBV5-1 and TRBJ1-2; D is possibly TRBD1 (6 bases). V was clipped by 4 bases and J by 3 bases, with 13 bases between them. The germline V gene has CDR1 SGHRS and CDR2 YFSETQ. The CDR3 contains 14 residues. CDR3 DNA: TGCGCCAGCAGCACGAATCCAGGGGACTATGGCTACACCTTC. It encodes CASSTNPGDYGYTF.

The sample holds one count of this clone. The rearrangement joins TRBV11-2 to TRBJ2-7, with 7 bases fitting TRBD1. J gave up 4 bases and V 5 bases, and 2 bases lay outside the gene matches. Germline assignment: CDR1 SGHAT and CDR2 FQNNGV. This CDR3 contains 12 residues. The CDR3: CASSQQGYEQYV. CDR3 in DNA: TGTGCCAGCAGCCAACAGGGGTACGAGCAGTACGTC.

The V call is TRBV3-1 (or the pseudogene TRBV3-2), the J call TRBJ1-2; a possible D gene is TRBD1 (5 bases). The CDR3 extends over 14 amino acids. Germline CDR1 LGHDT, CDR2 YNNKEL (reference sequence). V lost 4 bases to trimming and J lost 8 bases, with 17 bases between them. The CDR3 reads CASSPNMEGEGYTF. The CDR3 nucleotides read TGTGCCAGCAGCCCGAATATGGAAGGGGAAGGCTACACCTTC.

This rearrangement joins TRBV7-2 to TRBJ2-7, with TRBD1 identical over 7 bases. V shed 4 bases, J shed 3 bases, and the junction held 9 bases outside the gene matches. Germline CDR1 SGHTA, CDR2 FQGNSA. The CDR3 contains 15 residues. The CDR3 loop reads CASSSDWDSHYEQYF. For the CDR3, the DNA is TGTGCCAGCAGCTCCGACTGGGACAGCCACTACGAGCAGTACTTC.

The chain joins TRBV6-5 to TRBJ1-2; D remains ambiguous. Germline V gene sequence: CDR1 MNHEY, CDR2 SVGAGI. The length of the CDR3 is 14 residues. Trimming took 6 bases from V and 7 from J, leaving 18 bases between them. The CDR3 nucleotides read TGTGCCAGCAGAACCTACGGGTGGTCTCCTGGCTACACCTTC. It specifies CASRTYGWSPGYTF.

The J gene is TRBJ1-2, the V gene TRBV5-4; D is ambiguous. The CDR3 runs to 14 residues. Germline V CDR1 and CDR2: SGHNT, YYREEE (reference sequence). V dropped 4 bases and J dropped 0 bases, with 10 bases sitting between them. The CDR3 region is CASSRSLSNYGYTF. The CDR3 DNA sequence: TGTGCCAGCAGCAGGAGTCTTTCTAACTATGGCTACACCTTC.

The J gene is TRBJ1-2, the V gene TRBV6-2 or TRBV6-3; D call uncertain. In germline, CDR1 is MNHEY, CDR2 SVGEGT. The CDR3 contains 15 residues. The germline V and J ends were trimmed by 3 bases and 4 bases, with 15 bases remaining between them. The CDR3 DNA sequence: TGTGCCAGCAGTTATCGACAAAGGCTAACCTATGGCTACACCTTC. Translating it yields CASSYRQRLTYGYTF.

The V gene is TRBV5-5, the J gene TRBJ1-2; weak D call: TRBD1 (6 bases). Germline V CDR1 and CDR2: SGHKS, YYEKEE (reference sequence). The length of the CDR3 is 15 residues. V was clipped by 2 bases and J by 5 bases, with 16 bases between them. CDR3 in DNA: TGTGCCAGCAGCTTAAGGGACATTTCTCTGTATGGCTACACCTTC. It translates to CASSLRDISLYGYTF.

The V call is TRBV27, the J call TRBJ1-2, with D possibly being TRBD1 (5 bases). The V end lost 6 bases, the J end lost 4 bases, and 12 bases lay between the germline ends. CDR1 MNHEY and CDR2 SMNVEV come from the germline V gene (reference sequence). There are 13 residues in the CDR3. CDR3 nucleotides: TGTGCCAGCAGCCCGGGGGGTGGCTATGGCTACACCTTC. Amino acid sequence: CASSPGGGYGYTF.

The CDR3 loop is CASSFGFGLNEQYF. CDR3 DNA: TGTGCCAGCAGTTTCGGGTTTGGACTAAACGAGCAGTACTTC. The chain recombines TRBV27 with TRBJ2-7; tentatively, D is TRBD2 (6 bases). With 3 bases removed from V and 5 bases from J, the gap between germline ends came to 14 bases. CDR1 and CDR2 (germline): MNHEY, SMNVEV (reference sequence). The CDR3 runs 14 residues.

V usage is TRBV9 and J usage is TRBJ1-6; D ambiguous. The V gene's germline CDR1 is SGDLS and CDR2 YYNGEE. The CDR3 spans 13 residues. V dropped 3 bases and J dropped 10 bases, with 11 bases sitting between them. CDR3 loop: CASSARVGSPLHF. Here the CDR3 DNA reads TGTGCCAGCAGCGCGAGGGTTGGATCACCCCTCCACTTT.

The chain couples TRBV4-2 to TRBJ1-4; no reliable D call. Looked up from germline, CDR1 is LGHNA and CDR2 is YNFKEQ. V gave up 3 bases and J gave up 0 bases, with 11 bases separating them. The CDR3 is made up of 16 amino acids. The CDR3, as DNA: TGTGCCAGCAGCCAGGCCAATTCTGCAACTAATGAAAAACTGTTTTTT. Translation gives CASSQANSATNEKLFF.

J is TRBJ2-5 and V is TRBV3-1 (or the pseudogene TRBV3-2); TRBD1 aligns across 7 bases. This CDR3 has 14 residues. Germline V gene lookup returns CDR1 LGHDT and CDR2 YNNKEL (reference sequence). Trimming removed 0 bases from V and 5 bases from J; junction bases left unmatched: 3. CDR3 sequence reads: CASSQDRGTETQYF. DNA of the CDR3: TGTGCCAGCAGCCAAGACAGGGGGACGGAGACCCAGTACTTC.

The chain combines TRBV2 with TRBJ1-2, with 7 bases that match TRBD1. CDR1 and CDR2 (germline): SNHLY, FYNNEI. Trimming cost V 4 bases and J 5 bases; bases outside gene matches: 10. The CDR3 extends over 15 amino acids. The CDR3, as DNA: TGTGCCAGCAGTGGCCGGGACAGTCTTACGTATGGCTACACCTTC. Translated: CASSGRDSLTYGYTF.

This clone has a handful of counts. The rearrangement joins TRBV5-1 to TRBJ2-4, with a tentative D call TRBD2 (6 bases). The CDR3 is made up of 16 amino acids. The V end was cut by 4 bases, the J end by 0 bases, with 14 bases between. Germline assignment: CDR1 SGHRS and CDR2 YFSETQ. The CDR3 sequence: CASSPGQGLAKNIQYF. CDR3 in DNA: TGCGCCAGCAGCCCGGGCCAGGGACTAGCCAAAAACATTCAGTACTTC. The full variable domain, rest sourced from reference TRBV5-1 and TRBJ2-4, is KAGVTQTPRYLIKTRGQQVTLSCSPISGHRSVSWYQQTPGQGLQFLFEYFSETQRNKGNFPGRFSGRQFSNSRSEMNVSTLELGDSALYLCASSPGQGLAKNIQYFGAGTRLSVL.

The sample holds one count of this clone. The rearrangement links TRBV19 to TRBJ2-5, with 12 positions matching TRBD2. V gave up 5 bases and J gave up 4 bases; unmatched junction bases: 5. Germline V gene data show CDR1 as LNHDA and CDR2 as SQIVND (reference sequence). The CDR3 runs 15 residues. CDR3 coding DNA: TGTGCCAGTAGTCGACTAGCGGGAGTACGAGAGACCCAGTACTTC. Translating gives CASSRLAGVRETQYF.

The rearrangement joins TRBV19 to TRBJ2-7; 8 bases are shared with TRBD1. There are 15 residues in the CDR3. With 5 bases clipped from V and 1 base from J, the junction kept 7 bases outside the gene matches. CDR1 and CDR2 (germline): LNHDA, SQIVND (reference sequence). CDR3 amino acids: CASSATGGKSYEQYF. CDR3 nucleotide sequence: TGTGCCAGTAGTGCTACAGGGGGTAAGTCCTACGAGCAGTACTTC.

In nucleotides, the CDR3 is TGTGCCAGTAGTATAAGCGGGGGGGTGGATACGCAGTATTTT. Residues: CASSISGGVDTQYF. This chain links TRBV19 with TRBJ2-3; 10 bases are shared with TRBD2. This CDR3 contains 14 residues. J lost 6 bases, V lost 2 bases, and 2 bases had no gene match. Germline V lookup: CDR1 LNHDA, CDR2 SQIVND (reference sequence).

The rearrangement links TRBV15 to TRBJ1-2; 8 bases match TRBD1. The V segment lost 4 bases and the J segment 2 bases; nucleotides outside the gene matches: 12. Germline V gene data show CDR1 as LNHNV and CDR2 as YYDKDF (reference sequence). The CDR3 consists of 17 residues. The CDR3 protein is CATSNHYRTGLNYGYTF. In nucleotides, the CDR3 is TGTGCCACCAGCAACCACTATCGGACAGGGCTAAACTATGGCTACACCTTC.

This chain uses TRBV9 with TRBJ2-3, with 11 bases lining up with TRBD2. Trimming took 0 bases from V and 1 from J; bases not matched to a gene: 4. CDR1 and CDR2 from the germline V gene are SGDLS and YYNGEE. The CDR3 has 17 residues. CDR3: CASSVATLAGGTDTQYF. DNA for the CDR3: TGTGCCAGCAGCGTAGCTACACTAGCGGGGGGCACAGATACGCAGTATTTT.

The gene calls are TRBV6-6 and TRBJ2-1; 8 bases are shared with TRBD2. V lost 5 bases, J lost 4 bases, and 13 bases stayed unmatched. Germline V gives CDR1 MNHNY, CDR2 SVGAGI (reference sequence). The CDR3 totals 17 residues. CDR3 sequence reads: CASSPIREGSPYNEQFF. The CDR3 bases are TGTGCCAGCAGTCCCATACGGGAGGGCAGTCCATACAATGAGCAGTTCTTC.

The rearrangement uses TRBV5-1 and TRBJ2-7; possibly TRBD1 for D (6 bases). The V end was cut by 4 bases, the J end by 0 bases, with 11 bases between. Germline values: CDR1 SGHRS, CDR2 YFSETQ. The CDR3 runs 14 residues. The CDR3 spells CASSHQGGSYEQYF. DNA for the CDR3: TGCGCCAGCAGCCACCAAGGGGGCTCCTACGAGCAGTACTTC.